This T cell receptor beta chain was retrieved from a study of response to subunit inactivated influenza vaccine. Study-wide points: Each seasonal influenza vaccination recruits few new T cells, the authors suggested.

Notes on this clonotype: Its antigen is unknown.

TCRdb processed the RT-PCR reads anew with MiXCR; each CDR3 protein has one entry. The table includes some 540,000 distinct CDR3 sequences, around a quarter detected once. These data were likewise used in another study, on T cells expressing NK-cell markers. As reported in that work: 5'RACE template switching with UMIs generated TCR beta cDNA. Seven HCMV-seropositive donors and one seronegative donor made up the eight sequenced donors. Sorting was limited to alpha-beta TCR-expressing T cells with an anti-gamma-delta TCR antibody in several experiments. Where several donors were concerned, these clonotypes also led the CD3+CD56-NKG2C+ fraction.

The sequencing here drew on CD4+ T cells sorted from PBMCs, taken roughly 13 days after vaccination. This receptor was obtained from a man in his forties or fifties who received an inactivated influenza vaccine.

In DNA, the CDR3 is TGCAGTGCTAGAGATGTGAGGCAGACAAATGAAAAACTGTTTTTT. Amino acids: CSARDVRQTNEKLFF. The rearrangement links TRBV20-1 to TRBJ1-4; no clear D gene. Between the trimmed V and J ends, which lost 0 bases and 5 bases, there was a span of 13 bases. This CDR3 contains 15 residues. Germline V lookup: CDR1 DFQATT, CDR2 SNEGSKA (reference sequence).